These 18 T cell receptor beta chains were sequenced from one sample in a study of ipilimumab plus nivolumab after autologous stem cell transplantation. The protocol was immunoSEQ multiplex PCR, while the TCRdb copy is restricted to in-frame clones and leaves out a portion. The sample has approximately 12,000 clones; approximately 69% are singletons. Sequencing used PBMCs, obtained in a trial of ipilimumab plus nivolumab as post-transplant consolidation. The receptor set was obtained from a male donor with diffuse large B-cell lymphoma.

This clone was seen just once. The V gene is TRBV28, the J gene TRBJ2-3, with 13 bases matching TRBD2. The CDR3 contains 15 residues. The V gene's germline CDR1 is MDHEN and CDR2 SYDVKM. The V segment lost 6 bases and the J segment 8 bases; nucleotides outside the gene matches: 8. CDR3 nucleotides: TGTGCCAGCAGCCCCGGGACTAGCGGGACGGGTACGCAGTATTTT. It yields the protein CASSPGTSGTGTQYF.

As concerns this clone: A read error may produce the germline difference seen at one junction end. The genes are TRBV9 and TRBJ1-3; D is perhaps TRBD1 (5 bases). The CDR3 runs 11 residues. Germline V gives CDR1 SGDLS, CDR2 YYNGEE. As DNA, the CDR3 is TGTGCCAGCAGTAGTTACGGGACCCTCAGGTTT. Translation: CASSSYGTLRF.

The rearrangement links TRBV11-2 to TRBJ2-7; D may correspond to TRBD1 or TRBD2 (5 bases each). V lost 5 bases and J 7 bases, leaving 24 bases between the germline ends. Germline CDR1 SGHAT, CDR2 FQNNGV. The CDR3 consists of 16 residues. CDR3 in amino acids: CASSQDPAGDLREQYF. Written as DNA, the CDR3 is TGTGCCAGCAGCCAAGATCCGGCCGGGGACCTAAGAGAGCAGTACTTC.

The chain has TRBV7-2 and TRBJ2-7; TRBD1 might be the D (5 bases). The germline CDR1 and CDR2 sequences are SGHTA and FQGNSA. The CDR3 consists of 14 residues. The V and J ends lost 4 bases and 5 bases respectively, with 15 bases between them. The CDR3 nucleotides are TGTGCCAGCAGCTGGACCAGGGCTGGAAACGAGCAGTACTTC. As protein: CASSWTRAGNEQYF.

The chain links TRBV5-1 to TRBJ2-3; 15 nucleotides agree with TRBD2. The CDR3 has 18 amino acids. The V and J ends lost 3 bases and 0 bases, in that order; junction bases with no gene match: 5. Germline CDR1 and CDR2: SGHRS and YFSETQ. CDR3: CASSSRTSGRASTDTQYF. The CDR3 DNA sequence: TGCGCCAGCAGCTCACGGACTAGCGGGAGGGCTAGCACAGATACGCAGTATTTT.

The chain couples TRBV5-8 to TRBJ2-1, with 8 nucleotides matching TRBD2. The CDR3 loop spans 15 amino acids. CDR1 and CDR2 (germline): SGHTS, YDEGEE. After removal of 3 bases from V and 4 bases from J, the junction contained 6 bases not matched to a gene. The CDR3 loop is CASSSGGRVYNEQFF. The CDR3 bases are TGTGCCAGCAGCTCGGGGGGGCGAGTTTACAATGAGCAGTTCTTC.

V and J are TRBV7-2 and TRBJ1-1, with D hard to call. The CDR3 has 11 residues. V lost 3 bases and J 11 bases, leaving 10 bases between the germline ends. Germline loops: CDR1 SGHTA, CDR2 FQGNSA. The CDR3 bases are TGTGCCAGCAGCTTTAGGGTAACGGCTTTCTTT. Translated: CASSFRVTAFF.

Remarks on this clone: One end of the junction varies from germline; a read error may be responsible. This rearrangement joins TRBV13 to TRBJ2-3; TRBD2 matches 7 bases. The germline gives CDR1 PRHDT, CDR2 FYEKMQ (reference sequence). The CDR3 sequence is 18 residues long. DNA of the CDR3: TGTGCCAGCAGCCTAGGCGGGGTCGGCCTAGCGGTCTCAGATACGCAGTATTTT. It is translated as CASSLGGVGLAVSDTQYF.

This chain uses TRBV11-2 with TRBJ1-6, with D uncertain. This CDR3 is built from 17 residues. Trimming pared 0 bases from V and 0 bases from J, leaving 9 bases between. Germline V gene sequence: CDR1 SGHAT, CDR2 FQNNGV. The CDR3 protein is CASSLEVRSSYNSPLHF. The CDR3 nucleotides read TGTGCCAGCAGCTTAGAAGTCAGGAGCTCCTATAATTCACCCCTCCACTTT.

The J gene is TRBJ2-3, the V gene TRBV21-1. TRBV21-1 has pseudogene status. The CDR3 loop spans 14 amino acids. CDR3 nucleotide sequence: TGTGCCAGCAGCAATGGAAGTTCCACAGATACGCAGTATTTT. It yields the protein CASSNGSSTDTQYF.

The chain carries TRBV6-5 and TRBJ1-2, with no clear D. Trimming took 0 bases from V and 7 from J, leaving 18 bases between them. In germline, CDR1 is MNHEY, CDR2 SVGAGI. This CDR3 spans 16 amino acids. The CDR3 region has the DNA TGTGCCAGCAGTTACTCACCCCCAGGTTCTCGGTTTGGCTACACCTTC. This encodes CASSYSPPGSRFGYTF.

This sequence joins TRBV6-5 and TRBJ2-3, with 14 bases fitting TRBD2. The CDR3 is made up of 16 amino acids. V shed 0 bases and J 5 bases; nucleotides not matched to a gene: 1. Germline V gene data show CDR1 as MNHEY and CDR2 as SVGAGI. CDR3 sequence reads: CASSYSGLAGGDTQYF. For the CDR3, the DNA is TGTGCCAGCAGTTACTCAGGACTAGCGGGGGGAGATACGCAGTATTTT.

The rearrangement links TRBV27 to TRBJ1-2, with D possibly matching TRBD1 (6 bases). Trimming shortened V by 0 bases and J by 10 bases, and 18 bases separated the two germline ends. CDR3 length: 15 amino acids. Germline V gives CDR1 MNHEY, CDR2 SMNVEV (reference sequence). CDR3 nucleotides: TGTGCCAGCAGTTTATCCGGGTCGGGGGCAGGGGCCTACACCTTC. It encodes CASSLSGSGAGAYTF.

This chain joins TRBV7-9 and TRBJ1-5; maybe TRBD1 (6 bases). V was shortened by 7 bases and J by 2 bases, with 12 bases between the two germline ends. The CDR3 length is 14 residues. The germline V gene encodes CDR1 SEHNR and CDR2 FQNEAQ (reference sequence). In DNA, the CDR3 is TGTGCCAGCACCTCAGGGGTAGGCAATCAGCCCCAGCATTTT. Its protein is CASTSGVGNQPQHF. Drawing the rest from reference TRBV7-9 and TRBJ1-5, the complete variable domain is DTGVSQNPRHKITKRGQNVTFRCDPISEHNRLYWYRQTLGQGPEFLTYFQNEAQLEKSRLLSDRFSAERPKGSFSTLEIQRTEQGDSAMYLCASTSGVGNQPQHFGDGTRLSIL.

The chain is built from TRBV18 and TRBJ2-1; D unresolved. V was pared by 0 bases and J by 5 bases, with 5 bases between. Germline CDR1 and CDR2: KGHSH and LQKENI. CDR3 length: 13 amino acids. CDR3 residues: CASSPPSNNEQFF. CDR3 nucleotide sequence: TGTGCCAGCTCACCACCTTCTAACAATGAGCAGTTCTTC.

The chain is built from TRBV5-3 and TRBJ1-4, with unresolved D. TRBV5-3 is an ORF, with its function uncertain. The CDR3 has 15 residues. Trimming left V 4 bases short and J 0 bases short, with 10 bases between. The CDR3 loop is CARSGDPATNEKLFF. CDR3 bases: TGTGCCAGAAGCGGTGACCCTGCAACTAATGAAAAACTGTTTTTT.

This clone is medium-sized (0.01 to 0.1%) by share. V and J are TRBV20-1 and TRBJ1-2; 8 nucleotides align to TRBD1. V dropped 5 bases and J dropped 8; count of bases not matched to a gene: 4. This CDR3 has 11 amino acids. The germline V gene has CDR1 DFQATT and CDR2 SNEGSKA (reference sequence). CDR3 in DNA: TGCAGTGCTGGGGACAGGACGGGCTACACCTTC. Translating it yields CSAGDRTGYTF.

This clone was found once. J is TRBJ2-7 and V is TRBV9; D is ambiguous. V lost 3 bases to trimming and J lost 2 bases, with 9 bases between them. The CDR3 has 13 residues. The germline V gene encodes CDR1 SGDLS and CDR2 YYNGEE. The CDR3 nucleotides read TGTGCCAGCAGCGGGACGGCCACCTACGAGCAGTACTTC. This sequence encodes CASSGTATYEQYF.